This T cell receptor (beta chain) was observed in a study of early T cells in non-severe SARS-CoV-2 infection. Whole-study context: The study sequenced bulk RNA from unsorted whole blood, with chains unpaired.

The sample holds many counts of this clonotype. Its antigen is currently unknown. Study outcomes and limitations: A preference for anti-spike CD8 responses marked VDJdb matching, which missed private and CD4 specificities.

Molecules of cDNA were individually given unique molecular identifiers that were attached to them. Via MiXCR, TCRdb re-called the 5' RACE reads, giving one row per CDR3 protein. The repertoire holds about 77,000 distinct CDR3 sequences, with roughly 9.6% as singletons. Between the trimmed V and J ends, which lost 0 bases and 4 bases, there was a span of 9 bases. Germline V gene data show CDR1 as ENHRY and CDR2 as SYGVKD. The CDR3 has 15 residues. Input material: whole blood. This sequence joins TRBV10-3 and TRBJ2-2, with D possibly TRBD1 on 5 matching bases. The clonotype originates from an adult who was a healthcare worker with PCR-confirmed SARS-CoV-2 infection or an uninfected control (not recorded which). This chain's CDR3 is CAISESAGITGELFF. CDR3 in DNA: TGTGCCATCAGTGAGTCGGCAGGGATCACCGGGGAGCTGTTTTTT.